Listed below are T cell receptor beta chains from one sample, sequenced in a study of blood T cell repertoires in COVID-19. The protocol was immunoSEQ multiplex PCR, while the TCRdb copy is restricted to in-frame clones and leaves out a portion. Among 210,000 or so clones, approximately 83% were seen once, and the ten largest hold roughly 1.3%. What was sequenced was peripheral blood. The receptors here all came from a woman younger than 45 with COVID-19, enrolled during active disease. CDR3s include the opening cysteine and the closing phenylalanine or tryptophan. Clone size is shown for a subset of rows, as once, few, many or a class of expanded clone.

size: NA; V: TRBV3-1/TRBV3-2; CDR3: CASSPGTSGESTSYNEQFF
size: NA; V: TRBV15; CDR3: CATSTGTSGRAEEQFF
size: once; V: TRBV7-3; CDR3: CASSDGTEAFF
size: NA; V: TRBV7-8; CDR3: CASSSSWPGGTEAFF
size: NA; V: TRBV19; CDR3: CASSIQGNTEAFF
size: NA; V: TRBV27; CDR3: CASRPYGGGTDTQYF
size: once; V: TRBV7-2; CDR3: CASSLGRGFQQPQHF
size: NA; V: TRBV29-1; CDR3: CSVARGETQYF
size: NA; V: TRBV28; CDR3: CASSFPYTGGQDEKLFF
size: once; V: TRBV5-1; CDR3: CASRSQGAMNTEAFF
size: NA; V: TRBV25-1; CDR3: CASSESAGRMNTEAFF
size: few; V: TRBV30; CDR3: CAWSSRLASRGFDPFF
size: NA; V: TRBV6-5; CDR3: CASSYLGGETQYF
size: NA; V: TRBV2; CDR3: CASRIDRGVDEQYF
size: NA; V: TRBV11-2; CDR3: CASSPRGTTRNTQYF
size: NA; V: TRBV4-1; CDR3: CASRELAGGSYEQYF
size: few; V: TRBV19; CDR3: CASSIARFSYEQYF
size: NA; V: TRBV6-2/TRBV6-3; CDR3: CASRPHRQVTEAFF
size: NA; V: TRBV30; CDR3: CAWSSGLASGYEQFF
size: NA; V: TRBV27; CDR3: CASSLPPTGRNTEAFF
size: NA; V: TRBV9; CDR3: CASSAGTSGYNEQFF
size: many; V: TRBV7-9; CDR3: CASSSTGTGAYEQYF
size: once; V: TRBV9; CDR3: CASSVVPAGTSTDTQYF
size: NA; V: TRBV5-6; CDR3: CASSPGTSGAPDTQYF
size: NA; V: TRBV9; CDR3: CASSAGQANSPLHF
size: NA; V: TRBV5-1; CDR3: CASSLASDAGETQYF
size: NA; V: TRBV21-1; CDR3: CASSGYRGVRSYEQYF
size: NA; V: TRBV18; CDR3: CASSPGTSGRETQYF
size: NA; V: TRBV28; CDR3: CASSSGTGHEKLFF
size: NA; V: TRBV5-6; CDR3: CASSLVPGAEAYEQYF
size: NA; V: TRBV9; CDR3: CASSRLAGARSTDTQYF
size: NA; V: TRBV6-5; CDR3: CASSYSMDIRNTIYF
size: NA; V: TRBV15; CDR3: CATSRTGAAREQYF
size: NA; V: TRBV7-9; CDR3: CASSSTSGTYNEQFF
size: NA; V: TRBV6-4; CDR3: CARMTKKRTGGTGANVLTF
size: NA; V: TRBV7-8; CDR3: CASSATGAGSPLHF
size: NA; V: TRBV5-1; CDR3: CASSLRGRNTEAFF
size: NA; V: TRBV2; CDR3: CASRAQGGEGEKLFF
size: NA; V: TRBV9; CDR3: CASSVGQHPQETQYF
size: NA; V: TRBV30; CDR3: CAWTRGPGEGHMNTEAFF
size: NA; V: TRBV28; CDR3: CASSLGGAAKNIQYF
size: NA; V: TRBV6-4; CDR3: CASRRTENTEAFF
size: NA; V: TRBV28; CDR3: CASSLNTFLYF
size: NA; V: TRBV7-2; CDR3: CASSLVGGEATEAFF
size: once; V: TRBV27; CDR3: CASRRGGLAGGPDTQYF
size: NA; V: TRBV6-1; CDR3: CASSETSGGQYNEQFF